Below, 8 T cell receptor beta chains from the same sample are listed, as sequenced in a study of CD8 T cells in Susac syndrome. cDNA came from 0.5 to 1 ug RNA primed by random hexamers. Using its own MiXCR run on the immunoSEQ multiplex PCR reads, TCRdb lists one record per CDR3 protein. Among about 140,000 distinct CDR3 sequences listed, 94% were seen once. Sequencing was carried out using CD8+ T cells from PBMCs. The receptors originated from a human donor in good health.

The genes are TRBV20-1 and TRBJ1-5, with no clear D. The length of the CDR3 is 11 residues. Deletions cut 2 bases from V and 4 bases from J, with 3 bases between. From germline, CDR1 is DFQATT and CDR2 SNEGSKA (reference sequence). The CDR3 bases are TGCAGTGCTAGAAGTAATCAGCCCCAGCATTTT. This translates into CSARSNQPQHF.

The chain uses TRBV7-6 and TRBJ2-6; D perhaps matches TRBD2 (5 bases). V was clipped by 10 bases and J by 2 bases, with 12 bases between them. There are 14 residues in the CDR3. The germline V gene has CDR1 SGHVS and CDR2 FNYEAQ. CDR3 bases: TGTGCCACCGCCCCCGGGGCTGGGGCCAACGTCCTGACTTTC. It yields the protein CATAPGAGANVLTF.

The CDR3 bases are TGCGCCAGCAGCCAAATAGGGACAGGGTATCAGCCCCAGCATTTT. Amino acid sequence: CASSQIGTGYQPQHF. The V call is TRBV4-1, the J call TRBJ1-5, with 9 bases that match TRBD1. The CDR3 is 15 residues long. V was clipped by 2 bases and J by 5 bases; unmatched bases: 4. Looked up from germline, CDR1 is MGHRA and CDR2 is YSYEKL.

This chain links TRBV27 with TRBJ2-7; 9 nucleotides agree with TRBD1. With V trimmed by 3 bases and J by 3 bases, 12 bases remained unmatched. Germline CDR1 reads MNHEY; CDR2 reads SMNVEV (reference sequence). The CDR3 runs 17 residues. Here the CDR3 DNA reads TGTGCCAGCAGTTTCCAAACGCCGGGACAGGGACACTACGAGCAGTACTTC. Translated: CASSFQTPGQGHYEQYF.

The DNA for the CDR3 is TGTGCCAGCACAGGAGGGACTAGCGGAGTCCAAGAGACCCAGTACTTC. Amino acid sequence: CASTGGTSGVQETQYF. This chain joins TRBV6-1 and TRBJ2-5; 11 bases map to TRBD2. J was trimmed by 1 base and V by 7 bases; bases with no gene match: 8. The CDR3 sequence is 16 residues long. Germline V gene lookup returns CDR1 MNHNS and CDR2 SASEGT.

The chain employs TRBV4-3 and TRBJ1-2; possible D gene TRBD1, 5 bases. V was clipped by 0 bases and J by 4 bases, with 12 bases between them. Germline loops: CDR1 LGHNA, CDR2 YSLEER. CDR3 length: 15 amino acids. CDR3 sequence: CASSQDRRGGYGYTF. The CDR3 DNA is TGCGCCAGCAGCCAAGATCGGCGGGGCGGCTATGGCTACACCTTC.

The chain uses TRBV28 and TRBJ2-1; D uncertain. V lost 3 bases to trimming and J lost 0 bases, with 12 bases between them. The germline V gene has CDR1 MDHEN and CDR2 SYDVKM. The CDR3 contains 16 residues. CDR3: CASSLIIPSSYNEQFF. The CDR3 bases are TGTGCCAGCAGTTTGATCATTCCCAGCTCCTACAATGAGCAGTTCTTC.

V usage is TRBV5-6 and J usage is TRBJ2-6, with D hard to call. This CDR3 comprises 15 residues. CDR1 and CDR2 (germline): SGHDT, YYEEEE. Trimming shortened V by 7 bases and J by 2 bases, and 13 bases separated the two germline ends. CDR3 coding DNA: TGTGCCAGCCGCGTTCGGTTCACTGGGGCCAACGTCCTGACTTTC. It codes for CASRVRFTGANVLTF.